This section outlines one T cell receptor beta chain sequence together with its context. No cognate antigen has been identified for it. Base qualities are not at hand, and no much larger clone is one base apart. For repertoire sequencing, the TCR beta CDR3 regions were amplified from RNA transcripts. A first-round RT-PCR used HTBI primers with the Qiagen OneStep RT-PCR kit, followed by a second-round multiplex PCR, size selection and purification. Libraries were sequenced paired-end with 100 bp reads on an Illumina HiSeq2000. The paper's processing steps were these. SOAPnuke was used for read processing, and reads with adapters, uncalled bases, a mean Phred below 15, or no exact constant-primer or identifier match were discarded. COPE v1.2.5 was used to merge the high-quality paired reads. Clonotypes were defined as unique nucleotide sequences and were aligned to IMGT TRB V, D and J references using MiTCR v1.1. Only V-J combinations with frequency above 0.0001 were analysed, covering approximately 99% of repertoires. For each V-J combination, a TCR clonal expansion and chaos score was defined as the ratio of F50 clonal expansion to chaos observed in the TCRdist matrix. Welch's t-statistics and random forest were used to narrow the features down to 13 V-J combinations, which were then fed into a naive Bayes classifier. The similarity between thyroid and blood repertoires was quantified using the Morisita-Horn index. TCRdb's own reprocessing of the public reads used fastp at Q25 and MiXCR and kept productive beta chains. Here each entry gathers all rows of one CDR3 protein and keeps the most common genes and DNA. The V and J calls come from TCRdb's annotation, not from the publication. The sample includes about 620,000 distinct CDR3 sequences, with about 24% observed a single time. Around 7% of the sample goes to the ten largest clones.

These data belong to a study of Graves' ophthalmopathy and Graves' hyperthyroidism (dated by TCRdb to the late 2010s). Context from the whole study: Peripheral blood was collected before any treatment was given, at the time of initial diagnosis. TCR beta repertoire signatures were used to distinguish Graves' ophthalmopathy from Graves' hyperthyroidism and to predict progression to ophthalmopathy. In total, approximately 130 blood samples were TCR-sequenced: fewer than 50 ophthalmopathy, 75 hyperthyroidism and about 17 hyperthyroidism-to-ophthalmopathy patients. To explore V-J signatures that separate ophthalmopathy from hyperthyroidism, a discovery set of more than 95 patients was enrolled, consisting of about 45 with ophthalmopathy and approximately 60 with stable hyperthyroidism. The independent validation cohort included under 20 hyperthyroidism patients plus 17 patients who later progressed from hyperthyroidism to ophthalmopathy. In five or six hyperthyroidism patients, the T-cell repertoire of thyroid tissue was compared with the T-cell repertoire of blood. Following sample collection, hyperthyroidism patients were given methimazole at a starting dose of 30 mg daily, and ophthalmopathy patients were given high-dose intravenous methylprednisolone. The 100 or so discovery patients were divided at random into training and test sets in a 7:3 ratio.

Hyperthyroidism was considered stable if no progression to ophthalmopathy occurred within 18 months of follow-up. Hyperthyroidism patients were newly diagnosed, were aged 18 to 65 years, and had a disease duration under 2 months. Patients were excluded if they had other autoimmune diseases, uncontrolled infections, pregnancy or lactation. Clinical symptoms, serum thyroxine, TRAb, thyroid ultrasound and orbital computed tomography were used for diagnosis. Using Ficoll-Paque density gradient centrifugation, PBMCs were isolated from 10 ml of fresh peripheral blood. Total RNA was extracted using Trizol reagent, and RNA quality was checked on an Agilent 2100 Bioanalyzer. General findings and caveats noted by the study authors: The 13-signature model separated ophthalmopathy from stable hyperthyroidism with roughly 88% sensitivity and roughly 84% specificity in cross-validation, and 80%/75% in the test set. Most of the expanded thyroid clonotypes with a frequency above 0.001 were also detected in blood, and it was suggested that the thyroid immune response may be reflected by blood repertoires. In validation, the model predicted ophthalmopathy progression with 55% to 71% sensitivity and roughly 72% specificity; roughly 11 predicted patients were CT-confirmed with GO in a median of about 6.2 months. Sample size was not predetermined statistically, and investigators were not blinded to group allocation.

As encoded in the germline V gene, CDR1 is MNHNS while CDR2 is SASEGT. From its cysteine to its phenylalanine, the CDR3 spans 18 amino acids. Only the CDR3 region is kept as DNA, spanning 54 bases read in frame from base 1. The V end gives up 1 base and the J end 7 bases, leaving 11 bases in the junction not matched to a gene. The sequence joins TRBV6-1 to TRBJ1-6; TRBD1 lines up with 9 middle nucleotides. The source of this sequence is a woman aged 18-29 years with stable Graves' hyperthyroidism. Some clones in this sample may be carry-over from other donors' samples. Donor details come from another sample of the same person, matched by shared clones. Material for sequencing was peripheral blood. In nucleotide form, the sequence is TGTGCCAGCAGTGAAGACCCGCGGGACAGGGTGAAGAATTCACCCCTCCACTTT. It translates as CASSEDPRDRVKNSPLHF.